Below are 22 T cell receptor beta chains sequenced from a single sample in a study of blood T cell repertoires in COVID-19. Assay used: immunoSEQ multiplex PCR; TCRdb lists only in-frame clones, some missing. This sample has around 470,000 clones, with 90% found just once. Input material: PBMCs or T cells enriched from blood (not recorded which). The receptor set was obtained from a man aged 18 to 29 who had recovered from COVID-19.

This clone was seen once. This sequence joins TRBV5-4 and TRBJ2-5; 12 bases agree with TRBD2. The CDR3 has 15 residues. J lost 5 bases, V lost 4 bases, and 6 bases had no gene match. Looked up from germline, CDR1 is SGHNT and CDR2 is YYREEE (reference sequence). DNA for the CDR3: TGTGCCAGCAGCCCTAGCGGGAGGGGAGGGGAGACCCAGTACTTC. Protein sequence: CASSPSGRGGETQYF.

The J gene is TRBJ2-7, the V gene TRBV28; tentatively, D is TRBD2 (5 bases). V lost 5 bases to trimming and J lost 4 bases, with 18 bases between them. The CDR3 spans 15 residues. Germline CDR1 is MDHEN and CDR2 is SYDVKM. CDR3 residues: CASSRLRVGPYEQYF. The CDR3 nucleotides are TGTGCCAGCAGTCGACTGCGGGTGGGTCCTTACGAGCAGTACTTC.

J is TRBJ1-2 and V is TRBV28; D not resolved. The CDR3 has 13 residues. Germline V gene sequence: CDR1 MDHEN, CDR2 SYDVKM. The V and J ends lost 1 base and 5 bases respectively, with 8 bases between them. CDR3 in amino acids: CASSLSYRYGYTF. The CDR3 nucleotides read TGTGCCAGCAGTTTATCGTATAGATATGGCTACACCTTC.

V usage is TRBV15 and J usage is TRBJ1-4; D is unresolved. Between the trimmed V and J ends, which lost 2 bases and 8 bases, there was a span of 6 bases. The germline gives CDR1 LNHNV, CDR2 YYDKDF (reference sequence). The CDR3 loop spans 12 amino acids. In DNA, the CDR3 is TGTGCCACCAGCAGACTCCGGGAAAAACTGTTTTTT. As protein: CATSRLREKLFF. Filled out from reference TRBV15 and TRBJ1-4, the complete variable domain reads DAMVIQNPRYQVTQFGKPVTLSCSQTLNHNVMYWYQQKSSQAPKLLFHYYDKDFNNEADTPDNFQSRRPNTSFCFLDIRSPGLGDTAMYLCATSRLREKLFFGSGTQLSVL.

The V and J genes are TRBV28 and TRBJ2-3, with 8 positions matching TRBD2. Trimming at V came to 6 bases and at J to 3 bases, leaving 11 bases not matched to a gene. CDR1 MDHEN and CDR2 SYDVKM come from the germline V gene. This CDR3 region has 16 residues. In nucleotides, the CDR3 is TGTGCCAGCAGCCGGGAGGGGTGGGGGGTGACAGATACGCAGTATTTT. Its protein is CASSREGWGVTDTQYF.

This clone was seen once. The V and J genes are TRBV2 and TRBJ2-1; maybe TRBD1 (5 bases). V lost 5 bases and J 5 bases, leaving 7 bases between the germline ends. Germline V CDR1 and CDR2: SNHLY, FYNNEI. The CDR3 extends over 12 amino acids. Here the CDR3 reads CASSQGNNEQFF. The CDR3 region has the DNA TGTGCCAGCAGTCAGGGCAACAATGAGCAGTTCTTC.

V is TRBV29-1 and J is TRBJ2-1, with 11 nucleotides matching TRBD2. The CDR3 sequence is 19 residues long. V dropped 6 bases and J dropped 3; count of bases not matched to a gene: 19. Germline V gene lookup returns CDR1 SQVTM and CDR2 ANQGSEA. The CDR3 protein is CSVLKGTGSGRAFYNEQFF. DNA of the CDR3: TGCAGCGTCCTAAAAGGGACAGGTAGCGGGAGGGCGTTCTACAATGAGCAGTTCTTC.

The J gene is TRBJ1-2, the V gene TRBV5-1; 9 bases map to TRBD1. V lost 1 base to trimming and J lost 4 bases; unmatched junction nucleotides: 2. Germline V gene sequence: CDR1 SGHRS, CDR2 YFSETQ. The CDR3 sequence is 14 residues long. The CDR3 protein is CASSLQTGGYGYTF. The CDR3 coding sequence is TGCGCCAGCAGCTTGCAGACAGGGGGCTATGGCTACACCTTC.

V gene TRBV15 combines with J gene TRBJ1-5; the match to TRBD1 covers 8 bases. Germline CDR1 reads LNHNV; CDR2 reads YYDKDF (reference sequence). V trimming: 5 bases; J trimming: 4 bases; junction bases outside the gene matches: 7. This CDR3 has 15 amino acids. CDR3 coding DNA: TGTGCCACCAGCGTAGACAGGGGTGCAAATCAGCCCCAGCATTTT. It yields the protein CATSVDRGANQPQHF.

This clone was detected only once. The genes are TRBV24-1 and TRBJ2-1, with TRBD1 matching over 8 bases. V shed 4 bases, J shed 6 bases, and the junction held 4 bases outside the gene matches. Germline V gene lookup returns CDR1 KGHDR and CDR2 SFDVKD. The CDR3 sequence is 14 residues long. The CDR3 loop is CATSDRGLGNEQFF. The CDR3 region has the DNA TGTGCCACCAGTGACAGGGGGCTAGGCAATGAGCAGTTCTTC.

This clone was seen a handful of times. The rearrangement joins TRBV7-7 to TRBJ2-1; 13 nucleotides align to TRBD2. J lost 7 bases, V lost 6 bases, and 6 bases had no gene match. In germline, CDR1 is SSHAT, CDR2 FNYEAQ (reference sequence). The CDR3 runs to 15 residues. CDR3 loop: CASSPGLAGDNEQFF. For the CDR3, the DNA is TGTGCCAGCAGTCCCGGACTAGCGGGAGATAATGAGCAGTTCTTC.

The V gene is TRBV18, the J gene TRBJ1-1; possibly TRBD1 for D (6 bases). V was clipped by 4 bases and J by 8 bases, with 14 bases between them. The CDR3 is 13 residues long. In germline, CDR1 is KGHSH, CDR2 LQKENI. For the CDR3, the DNA is TGTGCCAGCTCACGTGGGGGCGACGGGGAAGCTTTCTTT. This codes for CASSRGGDGEAFF. Together with reference TRBV18 and TRBJ1-1, the CDR3 gives the full variable domain: NAGVMQNPRHLVRRRGQEARLRCSPMKGHSHVYWYRQLPEEGLKFMVYLQKENIIDESGMPKERFSAEFPKEGPSILRIQQVVRGDSAAYFCASSRGGDGEAFFGQGTRLTVV.

CDR3 in amino acids: CARSLIGREVAYNEQFF. CDR3 nucleotide sequence: TGTGCCAGAAGCCTCATCGGGCGGGAGGTTGCCTACAATGAGCAGTTCTTC. The V gene is TRBV5-3, the J gene TRBJ2-1; 8 bases are shared with TRBD2. TRBV5-3 is identified as an open reading frame with a role that is uncertain. The CDR3 is 17 residues long. With V trimmed by 4 bases and J by 2 bases, 11 bases remained unmatched.

The chain couples TRBV2 to TRBJ1-1; 8 nucleotides align to TRBD1. CDR3 length: 14 residues. The germline gives CDR1 SNHLY, CDR2 FYNNEI. Unmatched junction bases numbered 5, after V lost 7 bases and J lost 1 base. CDR3 sequence (DNA): TGTGCCAGCAAAGAACAGGGGGAGAACACTGAAGCTTTCTTT. Protein sequence: CASKEQGENTEAFF.

V usage is TRBV30 and J usage is TRBJ2-1, with a tentative D call TRBD2 (5 bases). This CDR3 region has 15 residues. V lost 4 bases and J lost 4, with 17 bases in between. The germline V gene encodes CDR1 GTSNPN and CDR2 SVGIG (reference sequence). In nucleotides, the CDR3 is TGTGCCTGGACCCACGGTATGGGGAGTTACAATGAGCAGTTCTTC. Translating it yields CAWTHGMGSYNEQFF.

This clone was counted a single time. This sequence joins TRBV28 and TRBJ2-1; D perhaps matches TRBD1 (5 bases). V was trimmed by 5 bases and J by 11 bases, leaving 13 bases between them. The CDR3 spans 12 residues. CDR1 is MDHEN, CDR2 SYDVKM, per germline. CDR3 protein: CASSDPRVKQFF. The CDR3 nucleotides read TGTGCCAGCAGTGATCCCAGGGTTAAGCAGTTCTTC.

The genes are TRBV3-1 (or the pseudogene TRBV3-2) and TRBJ2-7, with D hard to call. Trimming took 0 bases from V and 6 from J, leaving 9 bases between them. Germline V gene lookup returns CDR1 LGHDT and CDR2 YNNKEL (reference sequence). The CDR3 has 13 residues. The CDR3 nucleotides are TGTGCCAGCAGCCAAGATCCAGCGACCGAGCAGTACTTC. It is translated as CASSQDPATEQYF.

This chain links TRBV5-1 with TRBJ2-1, with D perhaps matching TRBD1 (6 bases). Germline CDR1 and CDR2: SGHRS and YFSETQ. The V end lost 3 bases, the J end lost 4 bases, and 8 bases lay between the germline ends. The CDR3 has 13 amino acids. Written as DNA, the CDR3 is TGCGCCAGCAGCTCCAGGGGTTACAATGAGCAGTTCTTC. Translation gives CASSSRGYNEQFF. Supplemented by reference TRBV5-1 and TRBJ2-1, the full variable domain reads KAGVTQTPRYLIKTRGQQVTLSCSPISGHRSVSWYQQTPGQGLQFLFEYFSETQRNKGNFPGRFSGRQFSNSRSEMNVSTLELGDSALYLCASSSRGYNEQFFGPGTRLTVL.

The chain couples TRBV10-3 to TRBJ1-2; 9 bases align to TRBD1. The CDR3 is 13 amino acids. The V segment lost 6 bases and the J segment 8 bases; nucleotides outside the gene matches: 7. CDR1 ENHRY and CDR2 SYGVKD come from the germline V gene. The CDR3 reads CAISGDRAFGYTF. The CDR3 DNA sequence: TGTGCCATCAGCGGGGACAGGGCCTTCGGCTACACCTTC.

The rearrangement uses TRBV3-1 (or the pseudogene TRBV3-2) and TRBJ2-2, with D possibly being TRBD2 (5 bases). Per germline, CDR1 LGHDT and CDR2 YNNKEL (reference sequence). There are 15 residues in the CDR3. The V and J ends lost 1 base and 4 bases respectively, with 10 bases between them. CDR3 sequence reads: CASSQVLASTGELFF. Written as DNA, the CDR3 is TGTGCCAGCAGCCAAGTCTTAGCGTCCACCGGGGAGCTGTTTTTT.

V and J are TRBV19 and TRBJ1-5; 8 bases fit TRBD1. V lost 2 bases, J lost 3 bases, and 3 bases stayed unmatched. Germline lookup yields CDR1 LNHDA and CDR2 SQIVND (reference sequence). The CDR3 is 15 residues long. CDR3 region: CASSIPDRANQPQHF. CDR3 in DNA: TGTGCCAGTAGTATACCGGACAGGGCCAATCAGCCCCAGCATTTT.

J is TRBJ1-1 and V is TRBV10-1, with D possibly being TRBD1 (6 bases). Between the trimmed V and J ends, which lost 0 bases and 8 bases, there was a span of 13 bases. From germline, CDR1 is WNHNN and CDR2 SYGVQD (reference sequence). The CDR3 totals 14 residues. The CDR3 region has the DNA TGCGCCAGCAGTGAGTCCCGACAGGCAGGGGAAGCTTTCTTT. Translation gives CASSESRQAGEAFF.